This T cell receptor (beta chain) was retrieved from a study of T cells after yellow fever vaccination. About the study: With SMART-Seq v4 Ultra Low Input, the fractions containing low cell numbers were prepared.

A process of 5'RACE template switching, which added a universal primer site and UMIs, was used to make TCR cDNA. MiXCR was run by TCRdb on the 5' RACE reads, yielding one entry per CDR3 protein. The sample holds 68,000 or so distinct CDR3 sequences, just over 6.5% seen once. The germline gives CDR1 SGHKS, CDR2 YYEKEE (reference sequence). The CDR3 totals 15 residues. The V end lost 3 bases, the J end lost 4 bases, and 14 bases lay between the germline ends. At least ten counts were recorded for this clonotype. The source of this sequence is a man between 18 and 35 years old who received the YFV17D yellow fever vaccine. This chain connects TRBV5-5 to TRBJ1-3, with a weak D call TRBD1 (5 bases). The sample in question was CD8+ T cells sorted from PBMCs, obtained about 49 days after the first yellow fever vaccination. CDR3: CASSWVGGSGNTIYF. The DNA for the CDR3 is TGTGCCAGCAGCTGGGTCGGGGGTAGCGGAAACACCATATATTTT.